This T cell receptor (beta chain) was observed in a study of Graves' ophthalmopathy and Graves' hyperthyroidism. General study points: Detected in blood as well were most expanded thyroid clonotypes with frequency above 0.001. Both an approximately 69% sensitivity and an approximately 74% specificity characterized the model's predictions of ophthalmopathy progression.

This clonotype was detected many times. Its target is unknown. With a duration under 3 months, ophthalmopathy in the donors showed moderate-to-severe activity, CAS ≥3 and NOSPECS ≥4. Amplification of the TCR beta CDR3 regions used RNA transcripts (as template). After a first-round RT-PCR with HTBI primers, a second-round multiplex PCR was run. TCRdb independently ran MiXCR on the multiplex PCR reads; one entry per CDR3 protein. The sample holds 57,000 or so distinct CDR3 sequences, roughly 47% seen once. Material: peripheral blood. This clonotype originated in an adult woman with Graves' ophthalmopathy.

In nucleotides, the CDR3 is TGCGCCAGCAGCCAAGAGAGCGGGAGGGAGCAGTTCTTC. This encodes CASSQESGREQFF. This sequence joins TRBV4-3 and TRBJ2-1, with TRBD2 identical over 9 bases. The trim removed 0 bases at V and 10 bases at J, leaving 1 base unmatched. The CDR3 runs to 13 residues. Looked up from germline, CDR1 is LGHNA and CDR2 is YSLEER.